These 24 T cell receptor beta chains came from one sample sequenced in a study of CD8+CD57+ T cells in acquired aplastic anemia. All sequencing subjects had displayed CD8+CD57+ cell expansion on flow cytometry. Both TCR beta VDJ combination and CDR3 sequence profiling were carried out. Genomic DNA was the template for this profiling. TCRdb re-analysed the reads in MiXCR, keeping a single row per CDR3 protein. The sample contains under 200,000 distinct CDR3 sequences, 40% to 55% of which appear only once. Material for sequencing was sorted CD4+, CD8+, or CD8+CD57+ T cells (not recorded which) from PBMCs. All receptors derive from a human donor with aplastic anemia.

Details on this clonotype: This may stem from a read error, because a much larger clone lies one nucleotide away. The J gene is TRBJ2-3, the V gene TRBV5-4, with 7 bases that match TRBD1. This CDR3 is 16 amino acids long. V was clipped by 0 bases and J by 5 bases; unmatched bases: 9. Germline V gives CDR1 SGHNT, CDR2 YYREEE (reference sequence). The CDR3 bases are TGTGCCAGCAGCTTGGCCTCACAGGGGACCATAGATACGCAGTATTTT. This gives the protein CASSLASQGTIDTQYF.

In regard to this clonotype: The junction does not match germline at one end; this may be a read error. V is TRBV12-3 or TRBV12-4 and J is TRBJ1-5; 8 nucleotides align to TRBD1. CDR3 size: 13 residues. DNA of the CDR3: TGTGCCGGCAGTTTGGGACAGGATCAGCCCCAGCATTTT. It encodes CAGSLGQDQPQHF.

This clonotype has a count of ten or more. The chain uses TRBV9 and TRBJ1-2, with a weak D call TRBD1 (5 bases). The V end lost 0 bases, the J end lost 7 bases, and 13 bases lay between the germline ends. Germline V CDR1 and CDR2: SGDLS, YYNGEE. This CDR3 spans 14 amino acids. The CDR3 DNA follows: TGTGCCAGCAGCGTAGCCGGGACCGAGGGTGGCTACACCTTC. Residues: CASSVAGTEGGYTF.

Comment on this clonotype: Being one base from a much bigger clone, this may be a read error. The gene calls are TRBV5-4 and TRBJ2-3; 9 bases match TRBD2. CDR1 and CDR2 from the germline V gene are SGHNT and YYREEE (reference sequence). CDR3 size: 14 residues. V was clipped by 7 bases and J by 5 bases; unmatched bases: 8. The CDR3 DNA reads as TGTGCCAGCCCTGCGGGAGGGCCGATAGATACGCAGTATTTT. Its protein is CASPAGGPIDTQYF.

The table lists this clonotype with a few counts. The chain joins TRBV19 to TRBJ2-1; TRBD2 matches 8 bases. The germline gives CDR1 LNHDA, CDR2 SQIVND (reference sequence). Losses at the gene ends were 7 bases for V and 7 bases for J; bases not matched to a gene: 6. This CDR3 has 13 residues. CDR3 amino acids: CASMAGGGNEQFF. CDR3 DNA: TGTGCCAGTATGGCGGGAGGTGGGAATGAGCAGTTCTTC. The entire variable domain, with the rest obtained from reference TRBV19 and TRBJ2-1, is as follows: DGGITQSPKYLFRKEGQNVTLSCEQNLNHDAMYWYRQDPGQGLRLIYYSQIVNDFQKGDIAEGYSVSREKKESFPLTVTSAQKNPTAFYLCASMAGGGNEQFFGPGTRLTVL.

This clonotype came up many times. The chain is built from TRBV27 and TRBJ2-1; D may be TRBD2 (6 bases). V lost 6 bases and J lost 3, with 12 bases in between. The CDR3 is 14 amino acids. Germline loops: CDR1 MNHEY, CDR2 SMNVEV (reference sequence). CDR3 protein: CASRERVFYNEQFF. CDR3 coding DNA: TGTGCCAGCAGGGAGCGGGTCTTCTACAATGAGCAGTTCTTC.

This clonotype was picked up a small number of times. The J gene is TRBJ1-5, the V gene TRBV6-1; possible D gene TRBD1, 5 bases. From germline, CDR1 is MNHNS and CDR2 SASEGT. V dropped 1 base and J dropped 9 bases, with 19 bases sitting between them. This CDR3 region has 16 residues. In nucleotides, the CDR3 is TGTGCCAGCAGTGAAGGGACCTGGGGAGGGGATCGGCCCCAGCATTTT. This codes for CASSEGTWGGDRPQHF.

This clonotype was detected ten times or more. J is TRBJ2-1 and V is TRBV5-1; D assignment may be TRBD1 or TRBD2 (5 bases each). This CDR3 is built from 15 residues. Germline-derived CDR1 and CDR2 are SGHRS and YFSETQ. The V end lost 2 bases, the J end lost 0 bases, and 9 bases lay between the germline ends. The chain's CDR3 is CASSFGTSSYNEQFF. The CDR3, as DNA: TGCGCCAGCAGCTTCGGGACGAGCTCCTACAATGAGCAGTTCTTC. The complete variable domain, with remaining parts taken from reference TRBV5-1 and TRBJ2-1, reads KAGVTQTPRYLIKTRGQQVTLSCSPISGHRSVSWYQQTPGQGLQFLFEYFSETQRNKGNFPGRFSGRQFSNSRSEMNVSTLELGDSALYLCASSFGTSSYNEQFFGPGTRLTVL.

J is TRBJ1-6 and V is TRBV5-5, with a tentative D call TRBD1 (5 bases). This CDR3 comprises 16 residues. The V end lost 0 bases, the J end lost 8 bases, and 15 bases lay between the germline ends. The germline V gene has CDR1 SGHKS and CDR2 YYEKEE (reference sequence). CDR3 nucleotides: TGTGCCAGCAGCTTGGCCGAATACAGGTTACATTCACCCCTCCACTTT. This translates into CASSLAEYRLHSPLHF. Variable domain in full (rest from reference TRBV5-5 and TRBJ1-6): DAGVTQSPTHLIKTRGQQVTLRCSPISGHKSVSWYQQVLGQGPQFIFQYYEKEERGRGNFPDRFSARQFPNYSSELNVNALLLGDSALYLCASSLAEYRLHSPLHFGNGTRLTVT.

The gene calls are TRBV2 and TRBJ1-6, with D possibly TRBD1 on 5 matching bases. Looked up from germline, CDR1 is SNHLY and CDR2 is FYNNEI. Trimming pared 7 bases from V and 10 bases from J, leaving 8 bases between. This CDR3 spans 11 amino acids. DNA for the CDR3: TGTGCCAGCAAGGGACTATCACCCCTCCACTTT. Amino acids: CASKGLSPLHF.

This chain links TRBV6-1 with TRBJ2-7; unclear D gene. With 8 bases removed from V and 3 bases from J, the gap between germline ends came to 8 bases. The germline CDR1 and CDR2 sequences are MNHNS and SASEGT. The length of the CDR3 is 11 residues. CDR3 region: CASGWDYEQYF. In DNA, the CDR3 is TGTGCCAGCGGATGGGACTACGAGCAGTACTTC.

The chain employs TRBV7-3 and TRBJ1-5; no clear D gene. Germline V CDR1 and CDR2: SGHTA, FQGTGA. The CDR3 has 11 amino acids. V was pared by 6 bases and J by 5 bases, with 5 bases between. The CDR3 DNA sequence: TGTGCCAGCAGGTCCGATCAGCCCCAGCATTTT. Residues: CASRSDQPQHF.

The chain recombines TRBV9 with TRBJ2-7; D gene unclear. Per the germline V gene, CDR1 is SGDLS and CDR2 is YYNGEE. Trimming shortened V by 0 bases and J by 0 bases, and 7 bases separated the two germline ends. CDR3 size: 14 residues. DNA of the CDR3: TGTGCCAGCAGCGTAGAAGACTCCTCCTACGAGCAGTACTTC. As protein: CASSVEDSSYEQYF.

V gene TRBV12-3 or TRBV12-4 combines with J gene TRBJ2-7, with D maybe TRBD2 (6 bases). Trimming left V 4 bases short and J 2 bases short, with 21 bases between. This CDR3 is 17 amino acids long. Here the CDR3 reads CASSSGPRTTRPYEQYF. The CDR3 DNA follows: TGTGCCAGCAGTTCAGGTCCTCGGACTACTCGTCCCTACGAGCAGTACTTC.

This clonotype showed up just once. V gene TRBV6-2 or TRBV6-3 combines with J gene TRBJ2-3; TRBD2 matches at 9 bases. J lost 0 bases, V lost 5 bases, and 21 bases had no gene match. Germline values: CDR1 MNHEY, CDR2 SVGEGT. There are 21 residues in the CDR3. The CDR3 DNA is TGTGCCAGCAGTCCCGGCACAAGCGGGAGGACCGGCAGGCGCAGCACAGATACGCAGTATTTT. As protein: CASSPGTSGRTGRRSTDTQYF.

This clonotype was seen repeatedly, ten times or more. The chain joins TRBV7-9 to TRBJ1-1; D might be TRBD1 (6 bases). This CDR3 has 15 amino acids. CDR1 and CDR2 (germline): SEHNR, FQNEAQ (reference sequence). V lost 1 base to trimming and J lost 6 bases, with 15 bases between them. The CDR3 loop is CASSLGPGQSAEAFF. DNA for the CDR3: TGTGCCAGCAGCTTAGGTCCCGGACAGAGCGCTGAAGCTTTCTTT.

The CDR3 loop reads CSASLQGVNYGYTF. In nucleotides, the CDR3 is TGCAGTGCTAGTCTTCAGGGGGTTAACTATGGCTACACCTTC. This chain uses TRBV20-1 with TRBJ1-2; TRBD1 matches at 7 bases. J lost 1 base, V lost 3 bases, and 5 bases had no gene match. The length of the CDR3 is 14 residues. Per germline, CDR1 DFQATT and CDR2 SNEGSKA (reference sequence).

This clonotype has a count of ten or more. CDR3 bases: TGTGCCTGGGGCCGGGACAGGAGGAATTCACCCCTCCACTTT. It translates to CAWGRDRRNSPLHF. The J gene is TRBJ1-6, the V gene TRBV30, with 8 bases aligning to TRBD1. Germline V gene data show CDR1 as GTSNPN and CDR2 as SVGIG (reference sequence). Losses at the gene ends were 5 bases for V and 7 bases for J; bases not matched to a gene: 7. This CDR3 region has 14 residues.

This chain links TRBV20-1 with TRBJ2-1, with 9 bases identical to TRBD2. Trimming took 4 bases from V and 10 from J; bases not matched to a gene: 11. This CDR3 region has 14 residues. Germline values: CDR1 DFQATT, CDR2 SNEGSKA (reference sequence). The CDR3 nucleotides are TGCAGTGCTACTAGCGGGGAGGGCCTTCAGGAGCAGTTCTTC. Its translation is CSATSGEGLQEQFF.

This sequence joins TRBV29-1 and TRBJ2-5; 10 positions match TRBD1. Per the germline V gene, CDR1 is SQVTM and CDR2 is ANQGSEA. Trimming cost V 3 bases and J 2 bases; bases outside gene matches: 0. CDR3 length equals 13 residues. CDR3 nucleotide sequence: TGCAGCGTTGAGGACAGGGGGCAAGAGACCCAGTACTTC. Its protein is CSVEDRGQETQYF.

This clonotype was seen only a few times. The chain is built from TRBV6-1 and TRBJ1-3; maybe TRBD1 (5 bases). This CDR3 is built from 16 residues. With 6 bases removed from V and 0 bases from J, the gap between germline ends came to 15 bases. Germline V gene lookup returns CDR1 MNHNS and CDR2 SASEGT. DNA for the CDR3: TGTGCCAGCAGCTCGGCGGGGCCCGGCTCTGGAAACACCATATATTTT. This encodes CASSSAGPGSGNTIYF.

There are many counts of this clonotype. This CDR3 reads CASSVLQGNGYTF. CDR3 bases: TGTGCCAGCAGCGTATTACAGGGTAATGGCTACACCTTC. The gene calls are TRBV9 and TRBJ1-2; D might be TRBD1 (6 bases). The ends were cut back, 1 base at V and 6 bases at J, with 10 bases in the middle. The CDR3 consists of 13 residues. Germline lookup yields CDR1 SGDLS and CDR2 YYNGEE.

At least ten counts were recorded for this clonotype. The rearrangement joins TRBV5-8 to TRBJ2-3; D uncertain. The CDR3 is 12 residues long. Germline CDR1 and CDR2: SGHTS and YDEGEE. V lost 2 bases to trimming and J lost 4 bases, with 5 bases between them. The CDR3 region is CASSFHADTQYF. The DNA of the CDR3 is TGTGCCAGCAGCTTCCATGCAGATACGCAGTATTTT.

With regard to this clonotype: This may be a read error: a much more frequent sequence differs by one nucleotide. The chain employs TRBV12-3 or TRBV12-4 and TRBJ1-1, with no clear D. The ends were cut back, 6 bases at V and 3 bases at J, with 17 bases in the middle. The CDR3 is 15 residues long. CDR3: CASSPMKKGHTEAFF. DNA of the CDR3: TGTGCCAGCAGCCCGATGAAGAAAGGGCACACTGAAGCTTTCTTT.